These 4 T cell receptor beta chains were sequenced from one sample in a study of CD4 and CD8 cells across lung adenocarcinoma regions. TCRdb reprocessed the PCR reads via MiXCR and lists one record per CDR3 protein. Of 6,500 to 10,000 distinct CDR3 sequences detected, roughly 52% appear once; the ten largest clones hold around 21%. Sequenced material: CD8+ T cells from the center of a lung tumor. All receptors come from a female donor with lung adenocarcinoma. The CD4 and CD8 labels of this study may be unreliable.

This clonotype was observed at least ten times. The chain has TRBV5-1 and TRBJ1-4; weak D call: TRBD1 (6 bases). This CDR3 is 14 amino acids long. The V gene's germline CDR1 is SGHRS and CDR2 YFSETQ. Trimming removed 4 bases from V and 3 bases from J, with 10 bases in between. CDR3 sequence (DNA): TGCGCCAGCAGCCTGGACAGTTCTAATGAAAAACTGTTTTTT. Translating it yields CASSLDSSNEKLFF.

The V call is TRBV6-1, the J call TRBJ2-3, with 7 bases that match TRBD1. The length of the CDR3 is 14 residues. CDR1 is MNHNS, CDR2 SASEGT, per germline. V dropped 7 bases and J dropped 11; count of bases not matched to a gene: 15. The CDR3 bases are TGTGCCAGCATCGACAGGGAAAACACAGGGGAGCAGTATTTT. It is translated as CASIDRENTGEQYF.

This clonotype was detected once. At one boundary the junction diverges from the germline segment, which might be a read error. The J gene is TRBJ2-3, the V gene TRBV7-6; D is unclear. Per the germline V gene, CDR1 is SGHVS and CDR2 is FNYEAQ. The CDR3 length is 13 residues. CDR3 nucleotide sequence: TGTGCCAGCCTGGCGGTGAACACAGATGCGCAGTATTTT. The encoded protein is CASLAVNTDAQYF.

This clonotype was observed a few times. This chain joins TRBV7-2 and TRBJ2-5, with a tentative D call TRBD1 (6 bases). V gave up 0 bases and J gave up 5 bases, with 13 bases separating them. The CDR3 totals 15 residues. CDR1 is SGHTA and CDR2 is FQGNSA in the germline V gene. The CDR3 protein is CASSLAGANGETQYF. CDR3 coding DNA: TGTGCCAGCAGCTTAGCGGGGGCTAATGGGGAGACCCAGTACTTC.